This paragraph covers one T cell receptor beta chain sequence. Its antigen is as yet unknown. Patients aged 18 to 65 with hyperthyroidism were newly diagnosed, with duration under 2 months. The source of the sample is a study of T cells in Graves' hyperthyroidism and ophthalmopathy. Overall study findings and caveats: Ophthalmopathy was distinguished from stable hyperthyroidism by 13 V-J signatures. Blood also held most thyroid clonotypes expanded beyond 0.001.

Trimming removed 6 bases from V and 4 bases from J; junction bases left unmatched: 8. Germline CDR1 is MNHNS and CDR2 is SASEGT. The CDR3 runs to 14 residues. TCR beta CDR3 region amplification was performed from RNA transcripts. The HTBI set primed first-round TCR CDR3 RT-PCR. TCRdb analysed the multiplex PCR reads with MiXCR anew, one entry per CDR3 protein. The sample holds more than 500,000 distinct CDR3 sequences, around 16% seen once. This sequence was found in a woman in her thirties with Graves' hyperthyroidism. The gene calls are TRBV6-1 and TRBJ2-7, with 8 bases identical to TRBD1. Material: blood. CDR3 amino acids: CASRTGVVWYEQYF. The CDR3 region has the DNA TGTGCCAGCAGGACAGGGGTCGTGTGGTACGAGCAGTACTTC.